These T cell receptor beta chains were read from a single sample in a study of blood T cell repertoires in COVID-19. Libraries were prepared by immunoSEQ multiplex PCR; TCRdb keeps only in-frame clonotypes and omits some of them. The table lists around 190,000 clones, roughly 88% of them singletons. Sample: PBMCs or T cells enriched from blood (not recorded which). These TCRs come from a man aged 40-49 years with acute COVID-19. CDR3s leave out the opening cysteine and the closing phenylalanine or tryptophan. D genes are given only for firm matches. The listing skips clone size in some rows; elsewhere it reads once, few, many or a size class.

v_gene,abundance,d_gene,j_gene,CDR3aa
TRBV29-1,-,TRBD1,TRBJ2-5,SAGTAETQY
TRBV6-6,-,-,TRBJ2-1,ASSPSQSLSYNEQF
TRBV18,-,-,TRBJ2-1,ASSPPAPRGTQEQF
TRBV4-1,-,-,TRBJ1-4,ASSQGDGAGEKLF
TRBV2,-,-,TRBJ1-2,ASRQGSGYT
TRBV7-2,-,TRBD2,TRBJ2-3,ASSFPGLATDTQY
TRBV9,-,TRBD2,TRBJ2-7,ASSAGGKYEQY
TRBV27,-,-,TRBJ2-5,ASSFQGTRETQY
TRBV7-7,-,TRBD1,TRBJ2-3,ASSLGQGADTQY
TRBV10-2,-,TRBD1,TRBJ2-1,GTGGNNEQF
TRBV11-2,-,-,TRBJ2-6,ASSPFRANVLT
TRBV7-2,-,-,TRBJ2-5,ASSLGLGWETQY
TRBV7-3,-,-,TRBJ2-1,ASSSRAGSYNEQF
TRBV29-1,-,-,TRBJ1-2,SVKQSLYGYT
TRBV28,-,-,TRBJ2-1,ASSSRDRRPVEQF
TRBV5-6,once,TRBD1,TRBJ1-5,ASSLEGQGFQPQH
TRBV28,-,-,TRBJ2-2,ASNIYSGANTGELF
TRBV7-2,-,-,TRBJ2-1,ASSLEGLPSVYEQF
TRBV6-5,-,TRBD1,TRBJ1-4,ASSYRFGQGEF
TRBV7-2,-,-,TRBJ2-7,ASSKDPLRGEQY
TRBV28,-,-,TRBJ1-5,ASRKNRVASQPQH
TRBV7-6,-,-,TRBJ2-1,ASNIRDSHYNEQF
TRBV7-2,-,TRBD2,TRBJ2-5,ASSLLPTSGRAHGETQY